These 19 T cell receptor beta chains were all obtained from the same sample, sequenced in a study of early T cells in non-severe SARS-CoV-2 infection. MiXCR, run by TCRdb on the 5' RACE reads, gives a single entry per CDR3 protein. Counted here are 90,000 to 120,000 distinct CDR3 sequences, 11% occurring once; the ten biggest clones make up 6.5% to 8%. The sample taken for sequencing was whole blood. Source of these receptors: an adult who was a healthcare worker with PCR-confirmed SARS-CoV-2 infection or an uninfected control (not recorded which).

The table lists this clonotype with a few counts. The CDR3 loop is CASSGMGEQYF. CDR3 nucleotide sequence: TGCGCCAGCAGCGGAATGGGCGAGCAGTACTTC. V and J are TRBV5-1 and TRBJ2-7; D call uncertain. Germline values: CDR1 SGHRS, CDR2 YFSETQ. The CDR3 consists of 11 residues. V gave up 4 bases and J gave up 6 bases, with 8 bases separating them.

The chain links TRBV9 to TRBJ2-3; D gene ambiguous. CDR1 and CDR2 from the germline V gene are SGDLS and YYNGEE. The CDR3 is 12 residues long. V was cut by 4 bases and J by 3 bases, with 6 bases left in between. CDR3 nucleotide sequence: TGTGCCAGCAGCCCCTGGACAGATACGCAGTATTTT. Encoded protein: CASSPWTDTQYF.

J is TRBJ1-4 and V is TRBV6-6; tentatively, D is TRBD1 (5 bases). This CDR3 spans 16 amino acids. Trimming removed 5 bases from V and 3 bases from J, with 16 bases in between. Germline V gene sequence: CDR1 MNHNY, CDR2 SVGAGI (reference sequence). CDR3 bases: TGTGCCAGCAGTCGCGACAGTCGGGCCTCTAATGAAAAACTGTTTTTT. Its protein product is CASSRDSRASNEKLFF.

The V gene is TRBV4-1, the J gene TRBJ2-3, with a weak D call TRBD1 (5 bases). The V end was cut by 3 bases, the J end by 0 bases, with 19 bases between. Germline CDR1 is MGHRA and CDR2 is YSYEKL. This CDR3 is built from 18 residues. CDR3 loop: CASSHKRATVTSTDTQYF. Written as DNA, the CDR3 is TGCGCCAGCAGCCATAAACGCGCGACAGTCACGAGCACAGATACGCAGTATTTT.

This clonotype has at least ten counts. The CDR3 nucleotides read TGCAGCGTTGACGGGAGCTCCTCTGGAAACACCATATATTTT. As protein: CSVDGSSSGNTIYF. The chain is built from TRBV29-1 and TRBJ1-3, with D unresolved. The CDR3 has 14 amino acids. Per germline, CDR1 SQVTM and CDR2 ANQGSEA. The V gene lost 3 bases and the J gene lost 0 bases, with 9 bases spanning the gap.

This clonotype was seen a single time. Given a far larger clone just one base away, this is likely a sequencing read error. The CDR3 here is CVSSLRQGDGYTF. CDR3 nucleotide sequence: TGTGTCAGCAGCTTGCGGCAGGGCGATGGCTACACCTTC. This chain links TRBV5-6 with TRBJ1-2; a weak D match, TRBD1 (5 bases). The germline CDR1 and CDR2 sequences are SGHDT and YYEEEE. The CDR3 is 13 amino acids.

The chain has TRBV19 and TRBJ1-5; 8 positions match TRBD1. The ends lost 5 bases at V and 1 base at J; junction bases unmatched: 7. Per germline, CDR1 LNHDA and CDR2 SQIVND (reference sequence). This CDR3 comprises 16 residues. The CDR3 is CASSPQRQGSNQPQHF. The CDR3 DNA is TGTGCCAGTAGTCCACAACGACAGGGGAGCAATCAGCCCCAGCATTTT.

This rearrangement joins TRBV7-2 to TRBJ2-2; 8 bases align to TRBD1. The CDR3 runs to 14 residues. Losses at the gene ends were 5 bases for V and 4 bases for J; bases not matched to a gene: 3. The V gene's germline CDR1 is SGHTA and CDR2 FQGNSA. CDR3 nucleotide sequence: TGTGCCAGCAGCACGGACAGGGTCACCGGGGAGCTGTTTTTT. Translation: CASSTDRVTGELFF.

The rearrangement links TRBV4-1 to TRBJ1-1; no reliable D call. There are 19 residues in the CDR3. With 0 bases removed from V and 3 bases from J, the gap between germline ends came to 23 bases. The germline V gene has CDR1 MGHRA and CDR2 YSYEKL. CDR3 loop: CASSQDRLRTPTVDTEAFF. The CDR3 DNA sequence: TGCGCCAGCAGCCAAGATCGTCTCAGGACTCCAACGGTAGACACTGAAGCTTTCTTT.

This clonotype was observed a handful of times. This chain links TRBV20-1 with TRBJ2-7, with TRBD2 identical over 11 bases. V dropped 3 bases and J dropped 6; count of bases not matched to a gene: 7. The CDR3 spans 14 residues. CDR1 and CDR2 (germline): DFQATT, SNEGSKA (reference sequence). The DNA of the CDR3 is TGCAGTGCTAGGGCGACTAGCGGGATAGGCGAGCAGTACTTC. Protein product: CSARATSGIGEQYF.

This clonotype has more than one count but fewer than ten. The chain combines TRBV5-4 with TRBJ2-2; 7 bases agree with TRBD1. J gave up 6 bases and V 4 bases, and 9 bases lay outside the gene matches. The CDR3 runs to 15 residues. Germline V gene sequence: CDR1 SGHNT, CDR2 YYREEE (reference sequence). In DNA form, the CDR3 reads TGTGCCAGCAGCCAGGACTGGCAGGGGGCCGGGGAGCTGTTTTTT. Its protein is CASSQDWQGAGELFF. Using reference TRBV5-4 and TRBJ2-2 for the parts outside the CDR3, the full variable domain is ETGVTQSPTHLIKTRGQQVTLRCSSQSGHNTVSWYQQALGQGPQFIFQYYREEENGRGNFPPRFSGLQFPNYSSELNVNALELDDSALYLCASSQDWQGAGELFFGEGSRLTVL.

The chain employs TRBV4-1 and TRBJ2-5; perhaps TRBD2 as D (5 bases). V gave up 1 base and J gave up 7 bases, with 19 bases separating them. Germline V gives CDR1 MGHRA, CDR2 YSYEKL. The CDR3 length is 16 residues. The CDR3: CASSQVFEGSHGTQYF. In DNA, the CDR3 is TGCGCCAGCAGCCAAGTATTTGAGGGCTCTCATGGGACCCAGTACTTC.

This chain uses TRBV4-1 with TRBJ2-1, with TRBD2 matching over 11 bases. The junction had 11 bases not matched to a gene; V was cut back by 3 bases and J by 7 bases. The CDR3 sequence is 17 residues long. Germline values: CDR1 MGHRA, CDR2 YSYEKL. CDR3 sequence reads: CASSQAPGTSGKNEQFF. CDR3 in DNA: TGCGCCAGCAGCCAGGCGCCCGGGACTAGCGGAAAAAATGAGCAGTTCTTC.

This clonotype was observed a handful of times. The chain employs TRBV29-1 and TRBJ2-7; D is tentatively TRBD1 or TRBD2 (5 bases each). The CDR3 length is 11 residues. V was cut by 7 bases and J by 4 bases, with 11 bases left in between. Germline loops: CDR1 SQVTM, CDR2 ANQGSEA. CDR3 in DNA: TGCAGCGGACAGAGGGGATACGAGCAGTACTTC. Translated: CSGQRGYEQYF.

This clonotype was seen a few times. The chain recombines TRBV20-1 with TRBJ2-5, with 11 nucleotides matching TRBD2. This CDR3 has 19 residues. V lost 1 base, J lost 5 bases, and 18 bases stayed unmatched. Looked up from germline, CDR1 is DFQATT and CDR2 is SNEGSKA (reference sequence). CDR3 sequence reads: CSARGPRDTLAGGLETQYF. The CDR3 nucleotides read TGCAGTGCTAGAGGGCCCCGCGACACCTTAGCGGGAGGGCTGGAGACCCAGTACTTC.

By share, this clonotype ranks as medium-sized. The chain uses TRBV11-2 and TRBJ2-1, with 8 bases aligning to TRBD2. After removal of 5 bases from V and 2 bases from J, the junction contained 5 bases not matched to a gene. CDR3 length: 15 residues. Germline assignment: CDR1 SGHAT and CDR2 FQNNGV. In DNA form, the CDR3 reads TGTGCCAGCAGCCTCGAGCGGGGGCCCTACAATGAGCAGTTCTTC. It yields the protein CASSLERGPYNEQFF. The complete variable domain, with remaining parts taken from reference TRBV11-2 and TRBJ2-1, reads EAGVAQSPRYKIIEKRQSVAFWCNPISGHATLYWYQQILGQGPKLLIQFQNNGVVDDSQLPKDRFSAERLKGVDSTLKIQPAKLEDSAVYLCASSLERGPYNEQFFGPGTRLTVL.

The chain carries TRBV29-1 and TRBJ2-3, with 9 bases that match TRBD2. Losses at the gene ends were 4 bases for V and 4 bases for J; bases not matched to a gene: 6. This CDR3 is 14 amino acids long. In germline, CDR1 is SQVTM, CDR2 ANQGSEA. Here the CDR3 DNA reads TGCAGCGTTGGAGTAGCGGGAGTGGCAGATACGCAGTATTTT. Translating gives CSVGVAGVADTQYF.

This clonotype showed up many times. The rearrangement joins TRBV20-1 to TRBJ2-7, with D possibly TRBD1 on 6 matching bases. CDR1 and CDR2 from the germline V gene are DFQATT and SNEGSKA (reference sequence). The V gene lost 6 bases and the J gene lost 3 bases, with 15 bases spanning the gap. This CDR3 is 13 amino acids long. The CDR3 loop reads CSASRQVLYEQYF. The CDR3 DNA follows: TGCAGTGCCAGCCGACAGGTTCTCTACGAGCAGTACTTC.

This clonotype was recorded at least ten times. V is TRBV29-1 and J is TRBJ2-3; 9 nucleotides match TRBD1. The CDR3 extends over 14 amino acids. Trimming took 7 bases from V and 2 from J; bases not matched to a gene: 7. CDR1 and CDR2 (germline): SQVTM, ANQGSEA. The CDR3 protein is CSGTGDDNTDTQYF. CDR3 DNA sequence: TGCAGCGGGACAGGGGACGATAACACAGATACGCAGTATTTT.